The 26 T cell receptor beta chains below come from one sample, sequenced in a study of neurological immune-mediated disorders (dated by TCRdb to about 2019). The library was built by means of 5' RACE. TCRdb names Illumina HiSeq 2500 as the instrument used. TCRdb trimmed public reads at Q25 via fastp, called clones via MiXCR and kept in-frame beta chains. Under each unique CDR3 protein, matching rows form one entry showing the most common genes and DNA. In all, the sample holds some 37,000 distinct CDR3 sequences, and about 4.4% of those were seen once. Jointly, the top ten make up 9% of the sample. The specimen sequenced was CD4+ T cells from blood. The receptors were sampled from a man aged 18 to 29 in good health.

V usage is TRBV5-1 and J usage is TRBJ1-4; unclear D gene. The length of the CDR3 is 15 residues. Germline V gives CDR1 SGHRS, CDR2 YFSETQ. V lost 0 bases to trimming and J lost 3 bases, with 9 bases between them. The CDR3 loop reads CASSLEQQANEKLFF. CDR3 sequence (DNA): TGCGCCAGCAGCTTGGAACAGCAGGCTAATGAAAAACTGTTTTTT.

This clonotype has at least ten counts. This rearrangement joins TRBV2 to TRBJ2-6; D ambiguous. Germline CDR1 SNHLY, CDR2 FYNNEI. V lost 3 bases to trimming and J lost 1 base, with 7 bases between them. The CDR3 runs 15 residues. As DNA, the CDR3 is TGTGCCAGCAGTGAGAATCCGTCTGGGGCCAACGTCCTGACTTTC. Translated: CASSENPSGANVLTF. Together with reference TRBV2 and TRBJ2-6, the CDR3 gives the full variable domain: EPEVTQTPSHQVTQMGQEVILRCVPISNHLYFYWYRQILGQKVEFLVSFYNNEISEKSEIFDDQFSVERPDGSNFTLKIRSTKLEDSAMYFCASSENPSGANVLTFGAGSRLTVL.

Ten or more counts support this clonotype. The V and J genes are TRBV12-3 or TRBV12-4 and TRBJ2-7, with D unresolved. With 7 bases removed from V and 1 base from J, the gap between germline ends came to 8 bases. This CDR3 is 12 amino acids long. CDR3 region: CASTSISYEQYF. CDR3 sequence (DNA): TGTGCCAGCACCTCGATATCCTACGAGCAGTACTTC.

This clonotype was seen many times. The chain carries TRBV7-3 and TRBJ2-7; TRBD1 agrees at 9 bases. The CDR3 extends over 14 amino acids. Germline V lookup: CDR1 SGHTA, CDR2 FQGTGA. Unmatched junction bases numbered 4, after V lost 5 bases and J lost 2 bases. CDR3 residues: CASSPTGGPYEQYF. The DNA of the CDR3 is TGTGCCAGCAGCCCGACAGGGGGGCCCTACGAGCAGTACTTC.

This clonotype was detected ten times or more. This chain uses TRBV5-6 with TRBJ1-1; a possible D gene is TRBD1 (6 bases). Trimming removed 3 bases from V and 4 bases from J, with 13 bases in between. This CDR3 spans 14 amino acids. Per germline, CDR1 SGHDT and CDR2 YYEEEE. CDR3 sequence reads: CASSSPRGSTEAFF. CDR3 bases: TGTGCCAGCAGCTCCCCTAGGGGGTCCACTGAAGCTTTCTTT.

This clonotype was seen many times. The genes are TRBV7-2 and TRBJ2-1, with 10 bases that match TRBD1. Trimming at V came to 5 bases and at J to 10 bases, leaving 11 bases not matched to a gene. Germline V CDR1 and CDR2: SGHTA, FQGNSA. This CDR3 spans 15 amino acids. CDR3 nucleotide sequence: TGTGCCAGCAGCACCCACAGGACAGGGGGAAACGAGCAGTTCTTC. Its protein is CASSTHRTGGNEQFF.

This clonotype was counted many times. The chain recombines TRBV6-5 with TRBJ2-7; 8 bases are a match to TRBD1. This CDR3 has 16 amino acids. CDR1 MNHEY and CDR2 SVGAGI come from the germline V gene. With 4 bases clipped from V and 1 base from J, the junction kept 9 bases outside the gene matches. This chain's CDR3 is CASSSPGTGLSYEQYF. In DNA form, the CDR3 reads TGTGCCAGCAGTTCCCCCGGGACAGGTTTATCCTACGAGCAGTACTTC.

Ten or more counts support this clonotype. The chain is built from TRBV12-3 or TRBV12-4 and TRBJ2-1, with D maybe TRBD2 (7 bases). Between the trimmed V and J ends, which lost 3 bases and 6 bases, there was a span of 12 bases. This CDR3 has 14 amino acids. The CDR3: CASSLGGGINEQFF. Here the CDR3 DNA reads TGTGCCAGCAGTTTGGGCGGGGGCATCAATGAGCAGTTCTTC.

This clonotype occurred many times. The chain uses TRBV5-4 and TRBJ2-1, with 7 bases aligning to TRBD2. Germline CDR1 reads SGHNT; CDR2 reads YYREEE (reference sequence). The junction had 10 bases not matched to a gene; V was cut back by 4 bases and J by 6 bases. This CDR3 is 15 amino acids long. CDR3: CASSAEPTSVNEQFF. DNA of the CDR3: TGTGCCAGCAGCGCCGAGCCCACTAGCGTCAATGAGCAGTTCTTC. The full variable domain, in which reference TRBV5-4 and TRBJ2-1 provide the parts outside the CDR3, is ETGVTQSPTHLIKTRGQQVTLRCSSQSGHNTVSWYQQALGQGPQFIFQYYREEENGRGNFPPRFSGLQFPNYSSELNVNALELDDSALYLCASSAEPTSVNEQFFGPGTRLTVL.

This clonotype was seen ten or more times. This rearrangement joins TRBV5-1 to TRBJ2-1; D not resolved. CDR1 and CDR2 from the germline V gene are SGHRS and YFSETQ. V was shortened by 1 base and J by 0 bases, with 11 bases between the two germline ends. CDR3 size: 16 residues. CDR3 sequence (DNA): TGCGCCAGCAGCTTGCAACAGCTCAGCTCCTACAATGAGCAGTTCTTC. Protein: CASSLQQLSSYNEQFF.

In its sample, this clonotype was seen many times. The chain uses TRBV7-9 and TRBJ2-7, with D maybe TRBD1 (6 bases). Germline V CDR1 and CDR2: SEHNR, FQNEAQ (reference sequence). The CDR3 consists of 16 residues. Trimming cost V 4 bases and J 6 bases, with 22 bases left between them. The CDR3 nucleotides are TGTGCCAGCAGCTCAGGTGGGGGCCACGCATCGCTCGAGCAGTACTTC. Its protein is CASSSGGGHASLEQYF.

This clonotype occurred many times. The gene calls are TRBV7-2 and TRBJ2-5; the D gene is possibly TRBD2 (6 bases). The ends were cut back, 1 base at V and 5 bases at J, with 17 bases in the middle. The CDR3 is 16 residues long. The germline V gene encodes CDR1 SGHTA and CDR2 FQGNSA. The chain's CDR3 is CASSLVVGDLGETQYF. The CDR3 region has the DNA TGTGCCAGCAGCTTAGTGGTAGGGGACTTAGGCGAGACCCAGTACTTC.

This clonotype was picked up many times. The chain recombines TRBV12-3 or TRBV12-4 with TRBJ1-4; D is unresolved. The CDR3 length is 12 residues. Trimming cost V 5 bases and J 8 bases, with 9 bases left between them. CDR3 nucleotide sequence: TGTGCCAGCAGTCAGCTAGGAGAAAAACTGTTTTTT. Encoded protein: CASSQLGEKLFF.

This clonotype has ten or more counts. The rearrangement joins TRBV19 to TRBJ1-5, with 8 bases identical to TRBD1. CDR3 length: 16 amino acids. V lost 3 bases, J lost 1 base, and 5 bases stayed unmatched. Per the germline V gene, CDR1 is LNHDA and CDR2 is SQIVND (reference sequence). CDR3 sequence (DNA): TGTGCCAGTAGTATTCGAACAGGGGGGAGCAATCAGCCCCAGCATTTT. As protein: CASSIRTGGSNQPQHF.

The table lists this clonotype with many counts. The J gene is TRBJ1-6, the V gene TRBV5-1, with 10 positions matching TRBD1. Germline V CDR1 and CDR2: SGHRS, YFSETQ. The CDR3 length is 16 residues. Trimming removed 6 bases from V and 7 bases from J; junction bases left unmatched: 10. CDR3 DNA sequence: TGCGCCAGCACCCAGGGACAGGGGCGTCGGAATTCACCCCTCCACTTT. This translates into CASTQGQGRRNSPLHF.

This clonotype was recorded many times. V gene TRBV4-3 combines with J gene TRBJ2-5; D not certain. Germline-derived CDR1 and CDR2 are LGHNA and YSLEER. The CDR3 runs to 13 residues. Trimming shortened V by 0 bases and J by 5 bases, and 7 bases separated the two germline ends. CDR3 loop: CASSQDKWETQYF. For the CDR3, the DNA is TGCGCCAGCAGCCAAGATAAATGGGAGACCCAGTACTTC.

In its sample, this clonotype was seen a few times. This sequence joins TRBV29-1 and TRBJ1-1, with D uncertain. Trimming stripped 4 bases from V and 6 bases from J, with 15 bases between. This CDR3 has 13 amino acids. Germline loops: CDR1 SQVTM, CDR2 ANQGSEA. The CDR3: CSVAPTAFSEAFF. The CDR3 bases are TGCAGCGTTGCACCAACCGCATTCTCTGAAGCTTTCTTT.

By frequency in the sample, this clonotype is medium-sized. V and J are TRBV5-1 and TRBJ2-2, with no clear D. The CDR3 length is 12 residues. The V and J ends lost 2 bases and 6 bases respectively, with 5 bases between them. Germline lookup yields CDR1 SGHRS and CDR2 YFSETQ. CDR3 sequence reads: CASSFPAGELFF. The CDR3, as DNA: TGCGCCAGCAGCTTCCCAGCCGGGGAGCTGTTTTTT.

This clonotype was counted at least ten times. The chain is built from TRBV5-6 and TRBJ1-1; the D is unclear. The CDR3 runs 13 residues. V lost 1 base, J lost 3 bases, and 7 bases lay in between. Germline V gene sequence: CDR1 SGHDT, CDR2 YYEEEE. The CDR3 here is CASSLHRYTEAFF. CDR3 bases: TGTGCCAGCAGCTTGCACAGATACACTGAAGCTTTCTTT.

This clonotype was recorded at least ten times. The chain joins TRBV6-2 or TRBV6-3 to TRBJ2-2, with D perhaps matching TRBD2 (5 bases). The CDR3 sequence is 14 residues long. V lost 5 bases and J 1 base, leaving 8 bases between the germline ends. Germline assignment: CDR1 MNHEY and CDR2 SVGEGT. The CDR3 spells CASSNGGNTGELFF. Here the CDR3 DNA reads TGTGCCAGCAGTAACGGAGGGAACACCGGGGAGCTGTTTTTT.

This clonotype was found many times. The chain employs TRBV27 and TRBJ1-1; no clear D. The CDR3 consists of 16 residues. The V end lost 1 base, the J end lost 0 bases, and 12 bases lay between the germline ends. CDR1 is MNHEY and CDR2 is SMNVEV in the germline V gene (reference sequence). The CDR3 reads CASSLYSAKLNTEAFF. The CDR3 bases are TGTGCCAGCAGTTTATACAGCGCCAAGTTGAACACTGAAGCTTTCTTT.

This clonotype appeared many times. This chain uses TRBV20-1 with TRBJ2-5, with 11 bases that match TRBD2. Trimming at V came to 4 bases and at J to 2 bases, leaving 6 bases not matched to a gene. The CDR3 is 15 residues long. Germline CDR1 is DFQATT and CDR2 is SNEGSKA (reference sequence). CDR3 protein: CSAMGTSGLQETQYF. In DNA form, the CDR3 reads TGCAGTGCTATGGGGACTAGCGGATTACAAGAGACCCAGTACTTC.

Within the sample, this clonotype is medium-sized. CDR3 residues: CSATPSGAGDEQYF. The DNA of the CDR3 is TGCAGTGCTACCCCGTCGGGGGCCGGGGACGAGCAGTACTTC. The chain has TRBV20-1 and TRBJ2-7; D could derive from TRBD1 or TRBD2 (6 bases each). CDR1 is DFQATT and CDR2 is SNEGSKA in the germline V gene (reference sequence). This CDR3 region has 14 residues. The V and J ends lost 4 bases and 5 bases respectively, with 18 bases between them.

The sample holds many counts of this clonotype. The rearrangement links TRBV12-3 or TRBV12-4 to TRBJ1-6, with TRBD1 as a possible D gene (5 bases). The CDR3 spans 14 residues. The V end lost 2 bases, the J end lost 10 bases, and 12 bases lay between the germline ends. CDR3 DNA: TGTGCCAGCAGTTTAACGGGGCCAGGATCACCCCTCCACTTT. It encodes CASSLTGPGSPLHF.

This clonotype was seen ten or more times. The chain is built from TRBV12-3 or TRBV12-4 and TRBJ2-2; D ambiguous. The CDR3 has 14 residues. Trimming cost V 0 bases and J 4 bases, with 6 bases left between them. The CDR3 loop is CASSLASLTGELFF. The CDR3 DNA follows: TGTGCCAGCAGTTTAGCGTCTCTCACCGGGGAGCTGTTTTTT.

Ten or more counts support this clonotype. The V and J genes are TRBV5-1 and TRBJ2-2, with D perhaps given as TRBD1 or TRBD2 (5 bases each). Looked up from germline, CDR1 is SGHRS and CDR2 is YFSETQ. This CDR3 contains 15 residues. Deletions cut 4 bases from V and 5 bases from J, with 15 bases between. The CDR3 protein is CASSPGTHGTGELFF. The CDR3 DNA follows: TGCGCCAGCAGCCCAGGGACGCACGGAACCGGGGAGCTGTTTTTT.